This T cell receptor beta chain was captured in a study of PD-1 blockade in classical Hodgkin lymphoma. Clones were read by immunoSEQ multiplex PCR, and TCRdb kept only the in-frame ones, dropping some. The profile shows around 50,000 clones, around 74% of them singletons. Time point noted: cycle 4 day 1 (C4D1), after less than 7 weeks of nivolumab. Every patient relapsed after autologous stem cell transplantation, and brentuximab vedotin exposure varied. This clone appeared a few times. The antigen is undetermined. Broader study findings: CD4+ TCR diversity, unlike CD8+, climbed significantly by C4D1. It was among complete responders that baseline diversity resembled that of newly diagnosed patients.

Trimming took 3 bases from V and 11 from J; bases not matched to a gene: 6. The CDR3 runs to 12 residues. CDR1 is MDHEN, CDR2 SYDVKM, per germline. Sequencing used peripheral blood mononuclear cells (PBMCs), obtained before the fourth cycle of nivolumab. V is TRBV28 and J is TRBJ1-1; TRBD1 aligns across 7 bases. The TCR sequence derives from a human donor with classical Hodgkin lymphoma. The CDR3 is CASSFIQGRAFF. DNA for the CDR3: TGTGCCAGCAGTTTCATACAGGGGAGGGCTTTCTTT.